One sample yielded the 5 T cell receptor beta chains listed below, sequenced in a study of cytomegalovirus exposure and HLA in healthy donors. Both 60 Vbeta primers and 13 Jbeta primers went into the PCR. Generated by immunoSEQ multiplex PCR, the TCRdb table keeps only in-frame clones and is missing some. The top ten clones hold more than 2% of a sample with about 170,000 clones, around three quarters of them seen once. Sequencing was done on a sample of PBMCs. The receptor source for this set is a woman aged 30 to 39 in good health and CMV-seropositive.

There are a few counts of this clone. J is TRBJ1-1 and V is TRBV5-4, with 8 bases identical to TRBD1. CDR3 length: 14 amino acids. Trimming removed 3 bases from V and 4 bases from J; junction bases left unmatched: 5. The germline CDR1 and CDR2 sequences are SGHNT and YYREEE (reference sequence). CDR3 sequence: CASSSGQGGTEAFF. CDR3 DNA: TGTGCCAGCAGCTCAGGACAGGGAGGCACTGAAGCTTTCTTT.

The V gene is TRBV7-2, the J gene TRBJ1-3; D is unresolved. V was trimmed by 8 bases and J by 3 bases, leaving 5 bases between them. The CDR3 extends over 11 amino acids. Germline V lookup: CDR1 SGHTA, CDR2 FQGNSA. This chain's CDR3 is CASSYGNTIYF. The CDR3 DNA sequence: TGTGCCAGCTCCTATGGAAACACCATATATTTT.

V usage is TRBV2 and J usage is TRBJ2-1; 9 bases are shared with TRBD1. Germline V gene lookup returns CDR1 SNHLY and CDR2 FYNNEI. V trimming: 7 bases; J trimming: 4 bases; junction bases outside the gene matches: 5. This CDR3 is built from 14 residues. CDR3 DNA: TGTGCCAGCAAACAGGGGGCCCGTTACAATGAGCAGTTCTTC. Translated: CASKQGARYNEQFF.

Written as DNA, the CDR3 is TGCGCCAGCAGCCGGGTGGCTAGCCAGGTGGACACCGGGGAGCTGTTTTTT. Protein sequence: CASSRVASQVDTGELFF. The rearrangement links TRBV4-1 to TRBJ2-2; a weak D match, TRBD2 (5 bases). This CDR3 contains 17 residues. Trimming shortened V by 4 bases and J by 3 bases, and 18 bases separated the two germline ends. The germline gives CDR1 MGHRA, CDR2 YSYEKL.

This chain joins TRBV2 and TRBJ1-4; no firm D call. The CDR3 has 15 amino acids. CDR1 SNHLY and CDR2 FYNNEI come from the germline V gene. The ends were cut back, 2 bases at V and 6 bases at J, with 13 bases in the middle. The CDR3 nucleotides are TGTGCCAGCAGTGAATACAGCAGTCGCGATGAAAAACTGTTTTTT. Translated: CASSEYSSRDEKLFF.